A selection of T cell receptor beta chains follows, all from one sample in a study of blood T cell repertoires in COVID-19. Sequencing was performed with immunoSEQ multiplex PCR; in TCRdb, only in-frame clones are kept and a portion is missing. The repertoire holds 250,000 to 350,000 clones, 86% seen once, with about an eighth in the top ten. Sequencing was done on a sample of peripheral blood. The receptors shown here come from a woman in her 70s with COVID-19, enrolled during active disease. The CDR3 runs from the conserved cysteine through the conserved F or W. D genes are given only for firm matches. For some rows the clone size is stated as once, few or many, or as a class when expanded; others skip it.

cdr3_length j_call d_call clone_size v_call cdr3_aa cdr3_nt
14 TRBJ2-1 . . TRBV6-6 CASRNRASYNEQFF TGTGCCAGCAGAAACAGGGCTTCCTACAATGAGCAGTTCTTC
14 TRBJ2-4 TRBD1 . TRBV2 CASSEGQGAHIQYF TGTGCCAGCAGTGAGGGCCAGGGGGCACACATTCAGTACTTC
13 TRBJ2-5 . . TRBV29-1 CSVRRVPQETQYF TGCAGCGTTAGGCGGGTTCCCCAAGAGACCCAGTACTTC
18 TRBJ2-2 TRBD1 . TRBV4-3 CASSQVRGKGALSGELFF TGCGCCAGCAGCCAAGTTAGGGGGAAGGGGGCTCTTTCTGGGGAGCTGTTTTTT
14 TRBJ2-7 . . TRBV2 CASSGNPGVYEQYF TGTGCCAGCAGTGGGAATCCAGGGGTCTACGAGCAGTACTTC
11 TRBJ2-5 . . TRBV12-3/TRBV12-4 CASSPRETQYF TGTGCCAGCAGCCCCCGGGAGACCCAGTACTTC
14 TRBJ2-7 . . TRBV9 CASSGRDLSYEQYF TGTGCCAGCAGCGGCCGGGACTTGTCCTACGAGCAGTACTTC
15 TRBJ1-3 . . TRBV9 CASSEEGDSGNTIYF TGTGCCAGCAGCGAGGAGGGAGACTCTGGAAACACCATATATTTT
16 TRBJ2-1 TRBD2 . TRBV3-1/TRBV3-2 CASSRPTSGGKNEQFF TGTGCCAGCAGCCGACCGACTAGCGGGGGGAAGAATGAGCAGTTCTTC
13 TRBJ1-2 . . TRBV6-5 CASGIQPNYGYTF TGTGCCTCCGGGATACAACCTAACTATGGCTACACCTTC
13 TRBJ1-5 TRBD1 . TRBV24-1 CATGQGVNQPQHF TGTGCCACCGGACAGGGAGTCAATCAGCCCCAGCATTTT
19 TRBJ2-5 TRBD2 . TRBV18 CASSPLVSGGRNDQETQYF TGTGCCAGCTCACCACTGGTTAGCGGGGGCCGCAACGATCAAGAGACCCAGTACTTC
14 TRBJ1-5 . . TRBV9 CASGFTSTNQPQHF TGTGCCAGCGGGTTCACATCGACAAATCAGCCCCAGCATTTT
13 TRBJ1-6 . . TRBV12-3/TRBV12-4 CASSREAGSPLHF TGTGCCAGCAGTCGTGAGGCGGGATCACCCCTCCACTTT
17 TRBJ2-1 . . TRBV7-2 CASSLLLGQGPYNEQFF TGTGCCAGCAGCTTACTTCTGGGCCAGGGCCCCTACAATGAGCAGTTCTTC
15 TRBJ1-2 TRBD1 . TRBV9 CASSYGTGGNYGYTF TGTGCCAGCAGCTACGGGACAGGGGGTAACTATGGCTACACCTTC
11 TRBJ2-7 . . TRBV2 CASSRQYEQYF TGTGCCAGCAGTCGCCAGTACGAGCAGTACTTC
14 TRBJ2-4 . . TRBV6-5 CASSYDRNKNIQYF TGTGCCAGCAGTTACGACAGAAACAAAAACATTCAGTACTTC
14 TRBJ2-1 . . TRBV24-1 CATSDFTGLNEQFF TGTGCCACCAGTGATTTTACAGGGTTAAATGAGCAGTTCTTC
15 TRBJ2-5 TRBD2 . TRBV5-1 CASSLGGLAKETQYF TGCGCCAGCAGCTTGGGGGGACTAGCAAAAGAGACCCAGTACTTC
15 TRBJ1-3 . . TRBV2 CASRLQGVGGNTIYF TGTGCCAGCAGGCTACAGGGAGTGGGCGGAAACACCATATATTTT
15 TRBJ1-3 TRBD1 once TRBV2 CASRGLTGAGNTIYF TGTGCCAGCAGGGGTCTGACAGGGGCCGGAAACACCATATATTTT
16 TRBJ1-3 . . TRBV6-1 CASSERGGDSGNTIYF TGTGCCAGCAGTGAACGCGGAGGAGACTCTGGAAACACCATATATTTT
15 TRBJ1-5 TRBD1 . TRBV5-1 CASSLEGQDNQPQHF TGCGCCAGCAGCTTGGAGGGACAGGACAATCAGCCCCAGCATTTT
13 TRBJ2-3 . once TRBV12-3/TRBV12-4 CASSFQGLDTQYF TGTGCCAGCAGTTTTCAGGGATTAGATACGCAGTATTTT
15 TRBJ1-4 . . TRBV6-5 CASSYSPGGNEKLFF TGTGCCAGCAGTTACTCGCCCGGGGGTAATGAAAAACTGTTTTTT
12 TRBJ1-2 . . TRBV7-2 CASSFQGGGYTF TGTGCCAGCAGTTTTCAGGGAGGCGGCTACACCTTC
13 TRBJ2-7 . once TRBV9 CASSVVEGYEQYF TGTGCCAGCAGCGTGGTCGAGGGCTACGAGCAGTACTTC
15 TRBJ2-7 TRBD1 . TRBV19 CASSLGTGSSYEQYF TGTGCCAGTAGTCTAGGGACAGGGTCGTCCTACGAGCAGTACTTC
15 TRBJ1-1 . . TRBV5-1 CASSLASGWNTEAFF TGCGCCAGCAGCTTGGCCTCCGGGTGGAACACTGAAGCTTTCTTT
13 TRBJ2-3 . . TRBV7-3 CASSLQGTDTQYF TGTGCCAGCAGCCTACAGGGCACAGATACGCAGTATTTT
16 TRBJ1-1 . . TRBV5-6 CASSLARAGLNTEAFF TGTGCCAGCAGCTTGGCCCGGGCAGGGCTGAACACTGAAGCTTTCTTT
15 TRBJ1-2 . . TRBV9 CASSRGEGRLDGYTF TGTGCCAGCAGCAGAGGGGAGGGGAGGCTTGATGGCTACACCTTC
16 TRBJ1-6 TRBD1 . TRBV28 CASGDQGAVKNSPLHF TGTGCCAGCGGCGACCAGGGGGCTGTCAAAAATTCACCCCTCCACTTT
15 TRBJ2-1 TRBD2 . TRBV19 CASSKSGGSYNEQFF TGTGCCAGTAGTAAGAGCGGGGGCTCCTACAATGAGCAGTTCTTC
16 TRBJ1-2 . . TRBV4-3 CASSQDHNNQHYGYTF TGCGCCAGCAGCCAAGATCACAACAACCAACACTATGGCTACACCTTC
11 TRBJ1-1 TRBD1 . TRBV20-1 CSASGTGEAFF TGCAGTGCTAGCGGGACAGGTGAAGCTTTCTTT
14 TRBJ2-5 TRBD2 . TRBV19 CASSIAAGRETQYF TGTGCCAGTAGTATAGCAGCGGGGAGGGAGACCCAGTACTTC
12 TRBJ2-7 . . TRBV2 CASRADLGEQYF TGTGCCAGCAGGGCCGATCTAGGCGAGCAGTACTTC
17 TRBJ1-2 TRBD1 . TRBV5-6 CASSLGGRGYINYGYTF TGTGCCAGCAGCTTAGGGGGCAGGGGATATATTAACTATGGCTACACCTTC
15 TRBJ1-6 . few TRBV7-2 CASSLWTVDNSPLHF TGTGCCAGCAGCTTATGGACAGTCGATAATTCACCCCTCCACTTT
16 TRBJ2-3 . once TRBV27 CASSLGGRVGTDTQYF TGTGCCAGCAGTTTAGGCGGCAGGGTTGGCACAGATACGCAGTATTTT
15 TRBJ2-2 . . TRBV5-1 CASSKTSLNTGELFF TGCGCCAGCAGCAAGACTAGTCTGAACACCGGGGAGCTGTTTTTT
14 TRBJ2-7 . . TRBV5-1 CASSLEAGSYEQYF TGCGCCAGCAGCTTGGAGGCAGGGTCCTACGAGCAGTACTTC
11 TRBJ2-3 . once TRBV7-2 CASTLTDTQYF TGTGCCAGCACCCTCACAGATACGCAGTATTTT
15 TRBJ2-7 . . TRBV5-1 CASRGFRGATYEQYF TGCGCCAGCAGGGGGTTTCGGGGGGCGACATACGAGCAGTACTTC
15 TRBJ2-7 . . TRBV5-1 CASSLDTAPTYEQYF TGCGCCAGCAGCTTGGATACAGCTCCTACCTACGAGCAGTACTTC
13 TRBJ1-1 . . TRBV27 CASSLSRALEAFF TGTGCCAGCAGTTTGTCCAGGGCATTGGAAGCTTTCTTT
15 TRBJ1-5 . . TRBV3-1/TRBV3-2 CASSQIFPVNQPQHF TGTGCCAGCAGCCAAATTTTTCCGGTAAATCAGCCCCAGCATTTT
15 TRBJ2-7 TRBD1 . TRBV7-6 CASSLAQGAAYEQYF TGTGCCAGCAGCTTAGCACAGGGGGCGGCCTACGAGCAGTACTTC
13 TRBJ2-5 . once TRBV30 CAWSVGPRETQYF TGTGCCTGGAGTGTGGGCCCTCGGGAGACCCAGTACTTC
15 TRBJ2-7 TRBD2 . TRBV4-1 CASSQEEGTNNEQYF TGCGCCAGCAGCCAAGAAGAGGGGACTAATAACGAGCAGTACTTC
12 TRBJ2-1 . . TRBV7-9 CASSLTAGEQFF TGTGCCAGCAGCTTAACGGCGGGGGAGCAGTTCTTC